This TCR beta chain is from a study of vaccination and CD4 T cells after COVID-19. Study background: Post-vaccine specimens were obtained a median approximately 70 days after dose two (range 14 to 241).

Germline CDR1 reads SGHTA; CDR2 reads FQGNSA. The V and J ends lost 5 bases and 0 bases respectively, with 11 bases between them. This CDR3 region has 14 residues. Note on this clonotype: What it binds is not known.

Cultured CD4+ T cells had their DNA profiled by the Oncomine TCR Beta short-read assay. TCRdb re-called the PCR reads through MiXCR, storing one row per CDR3 protein. The sample has about 17,000 distinct CDR3 sequences, around 56% seen once. Sample treatment: roughly nine-day PBMC culture with coronavirus spike peptide pools or control peptides (ViraFEST assay). Replacement of half the medium with fresh IL-2 medium took place on days 3 and 7. This TCR came from a human donor who had recovered from COVID-19. J is TRBJ2-7 and V is TRBV7-2; D is possibly TRBD2 (5 bases). Material: CD4+ T cells from blood, cultured in vitro. The CDR3 DNA reads TGTGCCAGCAGCCCGGACTCCAGCTCCTACGAGCAGTACTTC. This codes for CASSPDSSSYEQYF.